This TCR beta chain was sequenced in a study of shared clonotypes between healthy human individuals. The study's findings and limits: The donor pool, a small one, limited the genetic and exposure-history diversity represented.

As to this clone: The antigen is undetermined.

This CDR3 has 13 residues. V gave up 5 bases and J gave up 15 bases; unmatched junction bases: 8. CDR1 is SGHVS and CDR2 is FNYEAQ in the germline V gene. Profiling relied on immunoSEQ multiplex PCR, and the TCRdb table lists in-frame clones only, not all of them. The sample lists around 750,000 clones, over 65% occurring once. All donors were healthy HIV-negative adults lacking recent acute infections or vaccinations. The chain has TRBV7-6 and TRBJ2-1; 12 nucleotides agree with TRBD2. Material for sequencing was memory CD4+ T cells sorted from blood. Subset described: CD45RA-negative fraction. The TCR sequence derives from a woman aged 25 to 39 in good health. CDR3 sequence reads: CASSLRLAGALFF. In nucleotides, the CDR3 is TGTGCCAGCAGCCTAAGACTAGCGGGAGCTCTGTTCTTC.